A single sample is the source of the 17 T cell receptor beta chains below, sequenced in a study of T-cell memory formation after mild COVID-19. TCRdb called the 5' RACE reads again in MiXCR, with one record for every CDR3 protein. In the table there are 80,000 to 90,000 distinct CDR3 sequences, roughly 25% of which are singletons. Sequencing was done on a sample of PBMCs or a T cell subset sorted from them (not recorded which). These receptors originate from a man younger than 35 who had mild COVID-19 (a few samples of this study predate the infection). Cell type and time point are not known.

This clonotype was seen a handful of times. This chain connects TRBV4-1 to TRBJ1-5, with D possibly matching TRBD1 (5 bases). Trimming took 1 base from V and 3 from J, leaving 10 bases between them. This CDR3 comprises 15 residues. Germline lookup yields CDR1 MGHRA and CDR2 YSYEKL. This CDR3 reads CASSQAWGFNQPQHF. CDR3 nucleotide sequence: TGCGCCAGCAGCCAAGCGTGGGGGTTCAATCAGCCCCAGCATTTT.

This clonotype came up a few times. This chain joins TRBV6-2 or TRBV6-3 and TRBJ2-2; D is ambiguous. V was clipped by 8 bases and J by 4 bases, with 5 bases between them. The CDR3 runs 11 residues. The germline V gene has CDR1 MNHEY and CDR2 SVGEGT. CDR3 sequence reads: CASRVTGELFF. As DNA, the CDR3 is TGTGCCAGCCGGGTCACCGGGGAGCTGTTTTTT.

This clonotype occurred a few times. This rearrangement joins TRBV29-1 to TRBJ2-3; a weak D match, TRBD2 (7 bases). CDR3 length: 15 residues. Germline lookup yields CDR1 SQVTM and CDR2 ANQGSEA. Trimming stripped 4 bases from V and 6 bases from J, with 20 bases between. The CDR3 is CSVVPAGAISDTQYF. The CDR3 DNA reads as TGCAGCGTTGTCCCCGCGGGGGCAATTTCGGATACGCAGTATTTT.

The chain employs TRBV20-1 and TRBJ2-7, with 7 bases identical to TRBD1. The V gene end was trimmed by 5 bases and the J gene end by 2 bases; junction bases not matched to a gene: 6. Germline V lookup: CDR1 DFQATT, CDR2 SNEGSKA (reference sequence). This CDR3 has 13 amino acids. CDR3 residues: CSAQDRYTYEQYV. CDR3 in DNA: TGCAGTGCTCAGGACAGGTATACCTACGAGCAGTACGTC.

The rearrangement links TRBV6-2 or TRBV6-3 to TRBJ2-7; D possibly matches TRBD1 or TRBD2 (6 bases each). Trimming stripped 0 bases from V and 2 bases from J, with 14 bases between. There are 16 residues in the CDR3. Germline V gene lookup returns CDR1 MNHEY and CDR2 SVGEGT. CDR3 coding DNA: TGTGCCAGCAGTTACTCGGAGGGGGTCACAACCTACGAGCAGTACGTC. This encodes CASSYSEGVTTYEQYV.

Ten or more counts support this clonotype. The genes are TRBV9 and TRBJ2-1, with TRBD1 matching over 8 bases. V dropped 0 bases and J dropped 10; count of bases not matched to a gene: 6. Germline lookup yields CDR1 SGDLS and CDR2 YYNGEE. The CDR3 runs to 14 residues. This CDR3 reads CASSVGTGRGEQFF. The CDR3 DNA sequence: TGTGCCAGCAGCGTAGGGACAGGGAGAGGGGAGCAGTTCTTC. Filled out from reference TRBV9 and TRBJ2-1, the complete variable domain reads DSGVTQTPKHLITATGQRVTLRCSPRSGDLSVYWYQQSLDQGLQFLIQYYNGEERAKGNILERFSAQQFPDLHSELNLSSLELGDSALYFCASSVGTGRGEQFFGPGTRLTVL.

This sequence joins TRBV9 and TRBJ2-2, with TRBD2 identical over 13 bases. The trim removed 6 bases at V and 6 bases at J, leaving 8 bases unmatched. The CDR3 is made up of 16 amino acids. Germline V lookup: CDR1 SGDLS, CDR2 YYNGEE. The CDR3: CASTAPGTSGAGELFF. CDR3 coding DNA: TGTGCCAGCACCGCCCCCGGGACTAGCGGGGCCGGGGAGCTGTTTTTT.

This chain connects TRBV7-9 to TRBJ1-2; D is uncertain. Trimming left V 4 bases short and J 1 base short, with 13 bases between. CDR1 SEHNR and CDR2 FQNEAQ come from the germline V gene (reference sequence). The CDR3 consists of 15 residues. The chain's CDR3 is CASSSRQEDNYGYTF. CDR3 DNA: TGTGCCAGCAGCTCCCGCCAGGAAGATAACTATGGCTACACCTTC.

This clonotype was found many times. The chain recombines TRBV5-1 with TRBJ2-5; no clear D gene. V lost 1 base to trimming and J lost 4 bases, with 11 bases between them. The CDR3 is made up of 14 amino acids. Germline CDR1 is SGHRS and CDR2 is YFSETQ. The CDR3 nucleotides read TGCGCCAGCAGCTTGCCCGTACGGGCAGAGACCCAGTACTTC. Residues: CASSLPVRAETQYF. The whole variable domain, filled in from reference TRBV5-1 and TRBJ2-5, reads KAGVTQTPRYLIKTRGQQVTLSCSPISGHRSVSWYQQTPGQGLQFLFEYFSETQRNKGNFPGRFSGRQFSNSRSEMNVSTLELGDSALYLCASSLPVRAETQYFGPGTRLLVL.

This chain uses TRBV11-3 with TRBJ2-1; D tentatively fits TRBD1 or TRBD2 (6 bases each). V was cut by 4 bases and J by 5 bases, with 15 bases left in between. The CDR3 is made up of 15 amino acids. CDR1 is SGHNT, CDR2 YENEEA, per germline. CDR3 DNA sequence: TGTGCCAGCAGCTCAAGGGGGGCCCTTAACAATGAGCAGTTCTTC. The encoded protein is CASSSRGALNNEQFF.

In its sample, this clonotype was seen once. The gene calls are TRBV7-9 and TRBJ1-1; D remains unclear. The CDR3 length is 15 residues. V shed 3 bases and J shed 0 bases, with 11 bases lying between them. Per the germline V gene, CDR1 is SEHNR and CDR2 is FQNEAQ (reference sequence). The CDR3 protein is CASSLARPLNTEAFF. The CDR3 bases are TGTGCCAGCAGCTTGGCCAGACCTTTGAACACTGAAGCTTTCTTT.

The chain combines TRBV5-6 with TRBJ2-5; D call uncertain. CDR1 SGHDT and CDR2 YYEEEE come from the germline V gene. The CDR3 contains 12 residues. V was clipped by 7 bases and J by 5 bases, with 12 bases between them. CDR3 nucleotides: TGTGCCAGCCTCCGCTCCAGGGAGACCCAGTACTTC. It translates to CASLRSRETQYF.

V is TRBV2 and J is TRBJ2-5; 9 bases fit TRBD2. The germline V gene encodes CDR1 SNHLY and CDR2 FYNNEI. With 7 bases clipped from V and 2 bases from J, the junction kept 5 bases outside the gene matches. This CDR3 comprises 14 residues. For the CDR3, the DNA is TGTGCCAGCAATACGGCGGGGGGGCAAGAGACCCAGTACTTC. It yields the protein CASNTAGGQETQYF.

The V gene is TRBV29-1, the J gene TRBJ2-1, with 10 bases fitting TRBD1. Germline V gene data show CDR1 as SQVTM and CDR2 as ANQGSEA. The length of the CDR3 is 13 residues. With V trimmed by 5 bases and J by 8 bases, 6 bases remained unmatched. The CDR3 loop reads CSVKTGGVYEQFF. For the CDR3, the DNA is TGCAGCGTTAAGACAGGGGGCGTGTATGAGCAGTTCTTC.

Many counts were recorded for this clonotype. The V and J genes are TRBV27 and TRBJ2-2, with 8 bases fitting TRBD2. The CDR3 consists of 15 residues. Per the germline V gene, CDR1 is MNHEY and CDR2 is SMNVEV (reference sequence). V was pared by 5 bases and J by 5 bases, with 7 bases of the junction left unmatched. CDR3 sequence (DNA): TGTGCCAGCAGTCCGGGACTAGTTGGAACCGGGGAGCTGTTTTTT. Protein product: CASSPGLVGTGELFF.

This clonotype came up a few times. The rearrangement links TRBV4-2 to TRBJ2-1; the D is unclear. The CDR3 is made up of 13 amino acids. V lost 4 bases, J lost 4 bases, and 8 bases lay in between. CDR1 and CDR2 (germline): LGHNA, YNFKEQ. The CDR3 coding sequence is TGTGCCAGCAGCCTCACACGGTACAATGAGCAGTTCTTC. Protein product: CASSLTRYNEQFF.

This clonotype appeared a few times. The V gene is TRBV20-1, the J gene TRBJ2-7, with 7 bases that match TRBD2. Per germline, CDR1 DFQATT and CDR2 SNEGSKA (reference sequence). The CDR3 runs to 15 residues. V lost 0 bases to trimming and J lost 8 bases; unmatched junction nucleotides: 13. In DNA, the CDR3 is TGCAGTGCTAGAGACTCGGCGCGGGGGTTTGACCAGCAGTACGTC. Translating gives CSARDSARGFDQQYV.